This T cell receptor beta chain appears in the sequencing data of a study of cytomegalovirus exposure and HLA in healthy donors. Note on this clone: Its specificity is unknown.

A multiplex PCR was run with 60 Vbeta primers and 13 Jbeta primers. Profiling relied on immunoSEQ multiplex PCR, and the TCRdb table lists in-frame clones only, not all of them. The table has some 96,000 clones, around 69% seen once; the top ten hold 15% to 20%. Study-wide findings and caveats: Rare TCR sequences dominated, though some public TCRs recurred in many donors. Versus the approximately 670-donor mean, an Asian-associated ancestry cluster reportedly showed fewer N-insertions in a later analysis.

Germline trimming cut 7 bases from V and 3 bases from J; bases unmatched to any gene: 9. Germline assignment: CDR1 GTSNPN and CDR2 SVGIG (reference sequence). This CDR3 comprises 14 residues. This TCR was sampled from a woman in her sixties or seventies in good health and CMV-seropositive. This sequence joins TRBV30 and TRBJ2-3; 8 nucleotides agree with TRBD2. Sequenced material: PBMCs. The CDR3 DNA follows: TGTGCCTACTTAGCGGGGCTGGGTACAGATACGCAGTATTTT. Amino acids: CAYLAGLGTDTQYF.